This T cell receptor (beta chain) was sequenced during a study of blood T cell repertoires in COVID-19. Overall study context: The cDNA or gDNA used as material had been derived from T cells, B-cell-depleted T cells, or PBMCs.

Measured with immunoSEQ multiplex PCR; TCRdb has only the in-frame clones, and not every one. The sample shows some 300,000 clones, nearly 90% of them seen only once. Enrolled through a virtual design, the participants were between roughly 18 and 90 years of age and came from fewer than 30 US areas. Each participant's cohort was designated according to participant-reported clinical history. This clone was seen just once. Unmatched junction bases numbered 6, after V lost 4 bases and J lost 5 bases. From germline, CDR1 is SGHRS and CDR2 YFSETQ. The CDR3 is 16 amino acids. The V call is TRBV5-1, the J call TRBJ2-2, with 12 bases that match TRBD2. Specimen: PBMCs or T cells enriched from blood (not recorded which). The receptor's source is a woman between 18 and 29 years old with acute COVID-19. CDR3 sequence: CASSAGLAGLTGELFF. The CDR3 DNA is TGCGCCAGCAGCGCCGGACTAGCGGGACTGACCGGGGAGCTGTTTTTT.